The sequence of this T cell receptor (beta chain) was determined in a study of T cells in Graves' hyperthyroidism and ophthalmopathy (dated by TCRdb to about 2019). As for the study more broadly: Peripheral blood samples were taken at the time of initial diagnosis, prior to any treatment. A discovery cohort of roughly 100 patients, approximately 45 with Graves' ophthalmopathy and 55 to 60 with stable Graves' hyperthyroidism, was used to find distinguishing TCR V-J signatures. Prospective prediction of ophthalmopathy was tested in an independent validation cohort consisting of some 19 hyperthyroidism patients and approximately 16 patients who later progressed to ophthalmopathy. For training and testing, the 100 or so patients in the discovery cohort were randomly divided in a 7:3 ratio. Thyroid tissue and blood T-cell repertoires from roughly six Graves' hyperthyroidism patients were also compared in the study. After sampling, hyperthyroidism patients received methimazole starting at 30 mg daily, and ophthalmopathy patients received high-dose intravenous methylprednisolone. According to the paper, TCR Vbeta CDR3 sequencing was carried out on 135 peripheral blood samples, which came from fewer than 50 ophthalmopathy, 80 or so hyperthyroidism and roughly 17 progressor patients.

The TCR beta CDR3 regions were amplified from the RNA transcripts. The first round of RT-PCR for the TCR CDR3 was performed with the HTBI primer set and the Qiagen OneStep RT-PCR kit. The libraries were constructed in a second round of multiplex PCR and then size-selected and purified. Libraries were sequenced paired-end with 100 bp reads on an Illumina HiSeq2000. On the study's bioinformatics: Raw data were processed with SOAPnuke, discarding reads with adapters, uncalled bases, mean Phred below 15, or no exact constant-primer or identifier match. COPE v1.2.5 was used to merge high-quality paired reads, and clonotypes were defined as unique nucleotide sequences. MiTCR v1.1 was used to align clonotypes to the IMGT TRBV, TRBD and TRBJ reference segments. The analysis was restricted to V-J combinations with a frequency above 0.0001, which together covered just over 98% of the repertoires. A TCS score was defined as the ratio between F50 (clonal expansion) and ExV (chaos), using BLOSUM62-based TCRdist between CDR3 peptides within each V-J. Welch's t-statistics and random forest reduced just over 500 V-J features to roughly 13, which were used in a naive Bayes classifier (R e1071). TCRdb passed the public sequencing reads through fastp at Q25 and MiXCR, retaining productive beta sequences. Identical CDR3 protein sequences are pooled into one entry, listed with their most common genes and DNA. These V and J calls are TCRdb output, not the study's own analysis. For this sample the table gives approximately 420,000 distinct CDR3 sequences, of which roughly 15% were detected only once. 5.3% of the sample rests with the top ten.

Stable Graves' hyperthyroidism was defined as no progression to ophthalmopathy during 18 months of follow-up. Hyperthyroidism patients were aged 18 to 65 years and newly diagnosed, with disease duration of less than 2 months. Any patient with an uncontrolled infection, another autoimmune disease, pregnancy or lactation was excluded. Diagnoses were established on the basis of clinical symptoms, serum thyroxine and TRAb, thyroid ultrasound, and orbital computed tomography. PBMCs were isolated from about 9 ml of fresh peripheral blood by Ficoll-Paque density gradient centrifugation. Trizol reagent was used to extract total RNA, and RNA quality was then checked on an Agilent 2100 Bioanalyzer. General conclusions and limits of the study: A model built on a 13 V-J signature distinguished ophthalmopathy from stable hyperthyroidism, reaching around 88% sensitivity and 81% to 83% specificity in cross-validation and 80%/75% in testing. In validation, progression to ophthalmopathy was predicted by the model with almost 71% sensitivity and 72.22% specificity, a median of about 6.4 months before onset. Sample size was not statistically predetermined, and investigators were not blinded to group allocation. Blood samples also contained most of the expanded thyroid clonotypes (frequency above 0.001), which suggests that blood repertoires may reflect thyroid immune responses.

This clonotype was counted ten times or more. No cognate antigen has been identified for it. It has no much larger one-base neighbor in the sample; base qualities were not kept. The cysteine opens and the phenylalanine closes a CDR3 of 14 amino acids. The DNA shown is the 42-base CDR3, in frame from base 1. Trimming takes 0 bases from V and 5 bases from J, and the germline ends sit 10 bases apart. The germline V gene (reference sequence) sets CDR1 to MNHEY and CDR2 to SMNVEV. The material sequenced was blood. This TCR was recovered from a young woman with Graves' hyperthyroidism. The chain uses TRBV27 and TRBJ1-2, with the D gene not clear enough to name. The DNA is TGTGCCAGCAGTTTATCCCCAGGAAATTATGGCTACACCTTC. Translation gives CASSLSPGNYGYTF.